This T cell receptor beta chain is drawn from a study of blood T cell repertoires in COVID-19. At the level of the study: The samples span acute and convalescent COVID-19 from the United States, Italy and Spain.

The V gene's germline CDR1 is MNHEY and CDR2 SVGAGI. The CDR3 is 13 residues long. Trimming shortened V by 2 bases and J by 5 bases, and 9 bases separated the two germline ends. Method: immunoSEQ multiplex PCR; TCRdb's copy keeps in-frame clones and lacks some. The table shows 200,000 to 300,000 clones, with roughly 80% occurring only once. The rearrangement links TRBV6-5 to TRBJ1-1; no reliable D call. Specimen: peripheral blood. The source is a woman aged 55-70 years with active or convalescent COVID-19. Written as DNA, the CDR3 is TGTGCCAGCAGTTACCTCTCTAGGACTGAAGCTTTCTTT. It codes for CASSYLSRTEAFF.